This T cell receptor (beta chain) was sequenced for a study of shared clonotypes between healthy human individuals. The CDR3 sequence is 12 residues long. Trimming cost V 9 bases and J 5 bases, with 13 bases left between them. Germline-derived CDR1 and CDR2 are LGHNT and FRNRAP. With CCR7-negative CD45RA+ TemRA cells, CD45RO+ cells were combined in CD8 memory. Every subset's genomic DNA went evenly onto several immunoSEQ plates. The table came from immunoSEQ multiplex PCR; TCRdb's copy has only in-frame clones and leaves some out. The sample comprises around 690,000 clones, about 92% of which are singletons, and about a third rests with the top ten.

What was sequenced was memory CD8+ T cells from PBMCs. This sample's subset: CD45RO+ cells pooled with CCR7-negative TemRA cells. The chain joins TRBV12-5 to TRBJ1-2, with D possibly being TRBD1 (5 bases). The TCR was taken from a man aged 18 to 29 in good health. Some clones in this sample may be carry-over from other donors' samples. This CDR3 reads CASKAGTYGYTF. DNA of the CDR3: TGTGCTAGCAAAGCCGGGACTTATGGCTACACCTTC.